This T cell receptor beta chain was sequenced for a study of response to subunit inactivated influenza vaccine. TCRdb itself ran the RT-PCR reads through MiXCR, one entry per CDR3 protein. The sample has 550,000 to 600,000 distinct CDR3 sequences, 10% to 15% seen once. This clonotype appeared a few times. Germline CDR1 and CDR2: SGHKS and YYEKEE (reference sequence). Trimming took 5 bases from V and 6 from J; bases not matched to a gene: 7. The CDR3 spans 15 residues. The material was PBMCs from blood, obtained on the day of vaccination. The chain recombines TRBV5-5 with TRBJ2-1; 11 bases agree with TRBD2. The receptor was derived from a man aged 50 to 60 who received an inactivated influenza vaccine. The CDR3 loop reads CASSYLAGGTNEQFF. The CDR3 coding sequence is TGTGCCAGCAGTTACCTAGCGGGGGGCACCAATGAGCAGTTCTTC.